A single count supports the clone carrying this T cell receptor beta chain. Its matching antigen is unknown. These data are taken from a study of cytomegalovirus exposure and HLA in healthy donors. The wider study: Counted in an early data release were about 85 million unique TCRs from HLA-typed donors. General study results and limits: In a later analysis, more than 15,000 TCR beta sequences were associated with HLA alleles at 0.05 false discovery rate. The study listed about 150 cytomegalovirus-associated TCR beta chains.

The study ran its PCR with 60 Vbeta and 13 Jbeta primers. Sequencing used immunoSEQ multiplex PCR; TCRdb keeps in-frame clones, though not all of them. The sample lists some 90,000 clones, 81% occurring once. This CDR3 has 13 amino acids. Germline V gene data show CDR1 as MNHEY and CDR2 as SMNVEV (reference sequence). The V end lost 8 bases, the J end lost 3 bases, and 13 bases lay between the germline ends. The chain combines TRBV27 with TRBJ2-5; D possibly corresponds to TRBD1 (6 bases). Sequenced sample: PBMCs. This TCR was recovered from a woman between 70 and 85 years old in good health and CMV-seropositive. The DNA of the CDR3 is TGTGCCAGCGGAACAGGGAATGAAGAGACCCAGTACTTC. Translating it yields CASGTGNEETQYF.